Each of the 17 T cell receptor beta chains below was sequenced from the same sample in a study of tumor-infiltrating lymphocytes in primary liver carcinoma. The researchers obtained blood RNA from unsorted whole blood and also extracted germline DNA. Researchers generated TCR beta cDNA from around 0.55 ug of total RNA, relying on a constant-region primer. Investigators got TCR beta libraries out of three nested multiplex PCR rounds, done with slightly modified ARM-PCR. Forward primers for TRBV1-TRBV30 and a C-beta reverse primer served the first two PCR rounds, at roughly 10 cycles each. From the multiplex PCR reads, TCRdb called clonotypes with MiXCR, one entry per CDR3 protein. The sample comprises about 310,000 distinct CDR3 sequences, 58% of which are singletons, and over 15% rests with the top ten. Sequencing was carried out using peripheral blood. The source of these receptors is a young woman with primary liver carcinoma and hepatitis B virus infection.

This clonotype has just a few counts. The CDR3 DNA sequence: TGTGCCAGCAGGGACACAAGAAACACCGGGGAGCTGTTTTTT. It codes for CASRDTRNTGELFF. This chain links TRBV6-2 or TRBV6-3 with TRBJ2-2, with a possible D match to TRBD1 (5 bases). This CDR3 region has 14 residues. The germline V gene encodes CDR1 MNHEY and CDR2 SVGEGT. V dropped 6 bases and J dropped 2 bases, with 10 bases sitting between them.

This clonotype occurred a few times. The chain uses TRBV12-3 or TRBV12-4 and TRBJ2-7, with a possible D match to TRBD2 (5 bases). The length of the CDR3 is 15 residues. The V gene lost 6 bases and the J gene lost 2 bases, with 17 bases spanning the gap. The CDR3, as DNA: TGTGCCAGCAGCCCTTCGGGTGGAGGTACCTACGAGCAGTACTTC. It is translated as CASSPSGGGTYEQYF.

To note about this clonotype: A much larger clone is a single base away; this may be a read error. The chain carries TRBV28 and TRBJ2-7; D is perhaps TRBD1 (5 bases). The CDR3 extends over 12 amino acids. Germline assignment: CDR1 MDHEN and CDR2 SYDVKM. The V gene lost 8 bases and the J gene lost 2 bases, with 10 bases spanning the gap. CDR3 sequence reads: CASPQGTYEQYF. Here the CDR3 DNA reads TGTGCCAGCCCGCAGGGAACCTACGAGCAGTACTTC.

This clonotype showed up many times. The V call is TRBV12-3 or TRBV12-4, the J call TRBJ2-2, with 11 positions matching TRBD2. The CDR3 sequence is 17 residues long. Unmatched junction bases numbered 7, after V lost 2 bases and J lost 5 bases. CDR3 loop: CASSLYTGTSGTGELFF. The CDR3 DNA reads TGTGCCAGCAGTTTATATACCGGGACTAGCGGAACCGGGGAGCTGTTTTTT.

Turning to this clonotype: A junction end diverges from the germline sequence, so it may reflect a read error. The rearrangement uses TRBV12-3 or TRBV12-4 and TRBJ2-7; 8 bases line up with TRBD2. The CDR3 is made up of 17 amino acids. CDR3 nucleotides: TGTGCCTGCAGTTTACGGGGGCGTCTAGCGGGCCTCTACGAGCAGTACTTC. Translating it yields CACSLRGRLAGLYEQYF.

Details on this clonotype: A junction end diverges from the germline sequence, so it may reflect a read error. The chain is built from TRBV11-2 and TRBJ2-7; D possibly uses TRBD1 or TRBD2 (5 bases each). CDR1 and CDR2 from the germline V gene are SGHAT and FQNNGV. This CDR3 has 14 residues. As DNA, the CDR3 is TGTGTCAGCAGCCCACTAGTAGGGGTGTACGAGCAGTACTTC. As protein: CVSSPLVGVYEQYF.

This clonotype has only a few counts. This chain connects TRBV7-9 to TRBJ2-3, with D hard to call. Germline V CDR1 and CDR2: SEHNR, FQNEAQ (reference sequence). The CDR3 is 14 amino acids. V gave up 1 base and J gave up 4 bases, with 9 bases separating them. This CDR3 reads CASSLGGVADTQYF. The CDR3 DNA follows: TGTGCCAGCAGCTTAGGAGGTGTTGCAGATACGCAGTATTTT.

On this clonotype: At one end the junction does not follow the germline gene, possibly because of a read error. The chain has TRBV11-2 and TRBJ1-2; D may be TRBD1 (5 bases). This CDR3 is 15 amino acids long. Germline CDR1 is SGHAT and CDR2 is FQNNGV. CDR3: CASSLVGRRDYGYTF. CDR3 in DNA: TGTGCCAGCAGCTTAGTCGGCAGAAGGGACTATGGTTACACCTTC.

There are many counts of this clonotype. J is TRBJ2-1 and V is TRBV6-2 or TRBV6-3; 12 bases are shared with TRBD1. Germline values: CDR1 MNHEY, CDR2 SVGEGT. This CDR3 has 17 amino acids. V lost 2 bases to trimming and J lost 8 bases; unmatched junction nucleotides: 10. The CDR3 loop is CASSYAMGQGARDEQFF. As DNA, the CDR3 is TGTGCCAGCAGTTACGCAATGGGACAGGGGGCTAGGGATGAGCAGTTCTTC.

This sequence joins TRBV5-4 and TRBJ1-1, with TRBD1 identical over 8 bases. V trimming: 4 bases; J trimming: 3 bases; junction bases outside the gene matches: 8. Germline lookup yields CDR1 SGHNT and CDR2 YYREEE (reference sequence). The CDR3 is made up of 15 amino acids. CDR3 coding DNA: TGTGCCAGCAGCACTTACGACAGGGGAGACACTGAAGCTTTCTTT. It encodes CASSTYDRGDTEAFF.

At least ten counts were recorded for this clonotype. This rearrangement joins TRBV5-6 to TRBJ2-5; D gene ambiguous. The CDR3 is 17 residues long. Germline V lookup: CDR1 SGHDT, CDR2 YYEEEE. Trimming took 0 bases from V and 2 from J, leaving 17 bases between them. This chain's CDR3 is CASSLEGLGRAQETQYF. CDR3 bases: TGTGCCAGCAGCTTGGAAGGGCTCGGAAGGGCGCAAGAGACCCAGTACTTC.

The chain combines TRBV5-6 with TRBJ1-1; unclear D gene. The CDR3 has 12 amino acids. The V end was cut by 4 bases, the J end by 11 bases, with 15 bases between. Germline assignment: CDR1 SGHDT and CDR2 YYEEEE. The CDR3 DNA reads as TGTGCCAGCAGCCTTATGACAACTGGGGCTTTCTTT. Amino acids: CASSLMTTGAFF.

The chain joins TRBV5-1 to TRBJ2-1; D is uncertain. Germline-derived CDR1 and CDR2 are SGHRS and YFSETQ. CDR3 length: 14 amino acids. V shed 0 bases and J shed 4 bases, with 8 bases lying between them. The CDR3 protein is CASSLESGYNEQFF. The DNA of the CDR3 is TGCGCCAGCAGCTTGGAGTCTGGGTACAATGAGCAGTTCTTC. The complete variable domain, with remaining parts taken from reference TRBV5-1 and TRBJ2-1, reads KAGVTQTPRYLIKTRGQQVTLSCSPISGHRSVSWYQQTPGQGLQFLFEYFSETQRNKGNFPGRFSGRQFSNSRSEMNVSTLELGDSALYLCASSLESGYNEQFFGPGTRLTVL.

The J gene is TRBJ2-7, the V gene TRBV5-5; tentatively, D is TRBD1 (6 bases). The CDR3 spans 15 residues. CDR1 is SGHKS and CDR2 is YYEKEE in the germline V gene (reference sequence). V was clipped by 2 bases and J by 2 bases, with 14 bases between them. CDR3 DNA: TGTGCCAGCAGCTTTCATCACAGGGCGACCTACGAGCAGTACTTC. Translated: CASSFHHRATYEQYF. Together with reference TRBV5-5 and TRBJ2-7, the CDR3 gives the full variable domain: DAGVTQSPTHLIKTRGQQVTLRCSPISGHKSVSWYQQVLGQGPQFIFQYYEKEERGRGNFPDRFSARQFPNYSSELNVNALLLGDSALYLCASSFHHRATYEQYFGPGTRLTVT.

This chain connects TRBV7-9 to TRBJ2-4; no firm D call. Trimming shortened V by 2 bases and J by 6 bases, and 17 bases separated the two germline ends. From germline, CDR1 is SEHNR and CDR2 FQNEAQ (reference sequence). The CDR3 consists of 16 residues. DNA of the CDR3: TGTGCCAGCAGCTTATCTCCCCCCGGGCCAATAAACATTCAGTACTTC. This sequence encodes CASSLSPPGPINIQYF. The full variable domain, rest sourced from reference TRBV7-9 and TRBJ2-4, is DTGVSQNPRHKITKRGQNVTFRCDPISEHNRLYWYRQTLGQGPEFLTYFQNEAQLEKSRLLSDRFSAERPKGSFSTLEIQRTEQGDSAMYLCASSLSPPGPINIQYFGAGTRLSVL.

The gene calls are TRBV4-3 and TRBJ2-1, with 13 nucleotides matching TRBD2. V shed 4 bases, J shed 1 base, and the junction held 10 bases outside the gene matches. The CDR3 consists of 19 residues. Germline CDR1 reads LGHNA; CDR2 reads YSLEER. CDR3: CASSRGRTSGSRSYNEQFF. The CDR3 nucleotides are TGCGCCAGCAGCCGAGGGAGGACTAGCGGGAGTAGGTCCTACAATGAGCAGTTCTTC.

This clonotype was detected a few times. V is TRBV5-4 and J is TRBJ2-6, with a possible D match to TRBD2 (6 bases). The V end lost 1 base, the J end lost 0 bases, and 14 bases lay between the germline ends. The germline V gene has CDR1 SGHNT and CDR2 YYREEE (reference sequence). CDR3 length: 18 amino acids. The CDR3 nucleotides read TGTGCCAGCAGCTTGCCAGGCGGGACCCTCTCTGGGGCCAACGTCCTGACTTTC. Translating it yields CASSLPGGTLSGANVLTF.